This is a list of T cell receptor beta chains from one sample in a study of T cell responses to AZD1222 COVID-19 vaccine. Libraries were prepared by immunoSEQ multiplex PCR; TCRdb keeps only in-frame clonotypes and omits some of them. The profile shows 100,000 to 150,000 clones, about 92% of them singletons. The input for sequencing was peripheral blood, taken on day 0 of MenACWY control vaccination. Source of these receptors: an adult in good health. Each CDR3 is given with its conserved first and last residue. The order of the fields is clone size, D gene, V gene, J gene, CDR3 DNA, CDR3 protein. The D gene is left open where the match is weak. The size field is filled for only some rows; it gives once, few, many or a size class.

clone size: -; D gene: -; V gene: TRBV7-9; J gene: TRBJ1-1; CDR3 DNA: TGTGCCAGCAGCTCGGCGGGGGACACTGAAGCTTTCTTT; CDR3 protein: CASSSAGDTEAFF
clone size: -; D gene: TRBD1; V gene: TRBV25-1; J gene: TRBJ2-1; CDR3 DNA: TGTGCCAGCATCAGGGGGAATGAGCAGTTCTTC; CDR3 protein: CASIRGNEQFF
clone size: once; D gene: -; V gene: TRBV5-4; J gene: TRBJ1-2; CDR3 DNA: TGTGCCAGCAGCGCCCAGGAGGCTTATAACTATGGCTACACCTTC; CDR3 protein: CASSAQEAYNYGYTF
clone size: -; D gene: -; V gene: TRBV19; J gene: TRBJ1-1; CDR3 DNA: TGTGCCAGTGGCCCCGGGAGCATGAACACTGAAGCTTTCTTT; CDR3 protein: CASGPGSMNTEAFF
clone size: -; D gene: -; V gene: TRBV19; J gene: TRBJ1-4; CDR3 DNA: TGTGCCAGTAGTATGCAGGTGGAGGGGGAAAAACTGTTTTTT; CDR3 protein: CASSMQVEGEKLFF
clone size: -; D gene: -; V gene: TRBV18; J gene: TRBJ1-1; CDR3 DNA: TGTGCCAGCTCACTGGACAGTGAAGCTTTCTTT; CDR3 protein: CASSLDSEAFF
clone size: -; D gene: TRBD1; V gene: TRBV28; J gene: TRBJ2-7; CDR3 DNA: TGTGCCAGCAGGGACCGGACAGGCCTCACCTACGAGCAGTACTTC; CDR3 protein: CASRDRTGLTYEQYF
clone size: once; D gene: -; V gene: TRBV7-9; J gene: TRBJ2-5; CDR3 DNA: TGTGCCAGCTCCCCAATAGAGGCCCAGTACTTC; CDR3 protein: CASSPIEAQYF
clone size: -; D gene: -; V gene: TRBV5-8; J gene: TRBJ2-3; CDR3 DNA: TGTGCCAGCAGCTTGGTGCTCAGCAGGCGCACACATCCCACAGATACGCAGTATTTT; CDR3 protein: CASSLVLSRRTHPTDTQYF
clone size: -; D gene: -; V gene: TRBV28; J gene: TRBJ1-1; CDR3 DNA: TGTGCCAGCTCCTCAGGTGCAGAGGTGGAGAACACTGAAGCTTTCTTT; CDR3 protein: CASSSGAEVENTEAFF
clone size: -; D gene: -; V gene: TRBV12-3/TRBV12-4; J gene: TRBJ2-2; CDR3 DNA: TGTGCCAGCAGTTTCTCCGGGGAGCTGTTTTTT; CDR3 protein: CASSFSGELFF
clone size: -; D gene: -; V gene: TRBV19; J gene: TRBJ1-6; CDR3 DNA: TGTGCCAGTAGTGCCCCAGCTAATTCACCCCTCCACTTT; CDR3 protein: CASSAPANSPLHF
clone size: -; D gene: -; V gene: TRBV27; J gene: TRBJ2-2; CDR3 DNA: TGTGCCAGCAGTTTACTAGCCGGTACCGGGGAGCTGTTTTTT; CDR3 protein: CASSLLAGTGELFF
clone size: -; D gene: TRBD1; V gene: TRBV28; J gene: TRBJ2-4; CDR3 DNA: TGTGCCAGCAGGACAGGGGACGCCAAAAACATTCAGTACTTC; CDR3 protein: CASRTGDAKNIQYF
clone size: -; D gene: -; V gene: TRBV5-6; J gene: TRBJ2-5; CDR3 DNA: TGTGCCAGCAGCTTCCTTTCGGGGGTACAAGAGACCCAGTACTTC; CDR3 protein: CASSFLSGVQETQYF
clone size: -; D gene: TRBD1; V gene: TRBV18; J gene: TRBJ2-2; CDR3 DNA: TGTGCCAGCTCACAGCAGCAGGGACAGGGCGCCGGGGAGCTGTTTTTT; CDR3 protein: CASSQQQGQGAGELFF
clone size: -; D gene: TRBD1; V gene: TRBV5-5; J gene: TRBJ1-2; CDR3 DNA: TGTGCCAGCAGCGGGACAGGCCTTAACTATGGCTACACCTTC; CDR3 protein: CASSGTGLNYGYTF
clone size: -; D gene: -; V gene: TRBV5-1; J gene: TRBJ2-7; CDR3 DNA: TGCGCCAGCAGCTTGGTCGGGTCAGGGAGCTCCTACGAGCAGTACTTC; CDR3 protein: CASSLVGSGSSYEQYF
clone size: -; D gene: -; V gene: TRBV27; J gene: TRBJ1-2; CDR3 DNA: TGTGCCAGCAGGGCAGGGGTGGATGGCTACACCTTC; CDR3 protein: CASRAGVDGYTF
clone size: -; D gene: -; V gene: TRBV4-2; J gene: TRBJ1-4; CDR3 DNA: TGTGCCAGCAGCCAAGATCGAGGGGGTAATGAAAAACTGTTTTTT; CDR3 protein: CASSQDRGGNEKLFF
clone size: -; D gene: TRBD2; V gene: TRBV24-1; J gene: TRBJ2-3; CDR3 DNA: TGTGCCACCAGTGACCCGAGGACTAGCGGGAGAGGCGCTACGCAGTATTTT; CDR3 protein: CATSDPRTSGRGATQYF
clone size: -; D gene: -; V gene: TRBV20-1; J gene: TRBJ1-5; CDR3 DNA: TGCAGTGCTAGTAGGGCCAACTGGGATCAGCCCCAGCATTTT; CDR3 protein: CSASRANWDQPQHF
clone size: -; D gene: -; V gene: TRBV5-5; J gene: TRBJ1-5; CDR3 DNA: TGTGCCAGCAGCTTGTGGGTGAGAGATCAGCCCCAGCATTTT; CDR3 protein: CASSLWVRDQPQHF
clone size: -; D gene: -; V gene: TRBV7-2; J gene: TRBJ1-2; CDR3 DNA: TGTGCCAGCAGCCCAGGAACAGGGTTCTATGGCTACACCTTC; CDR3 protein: CASSPGTGFYGYTF
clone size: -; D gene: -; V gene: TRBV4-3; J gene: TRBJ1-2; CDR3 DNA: TGCGCCAGCAGCCCCCTGCTCGGGGATCCGCGGTCTGGCTACACCTTC; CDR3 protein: CASSPLLGDPRSGYTF
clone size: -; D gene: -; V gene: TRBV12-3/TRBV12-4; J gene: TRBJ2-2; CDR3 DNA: TGTGCCAGCAGTGCGGACAAGTCCGGGGAGCTGTTTTTT; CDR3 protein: CASSADKSGELFF
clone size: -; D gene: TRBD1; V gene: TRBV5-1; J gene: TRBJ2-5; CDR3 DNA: TGCGCCAGCAGCTCGGGACAGGGGGTCGAGACCCAGTACTTC; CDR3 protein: CASSSGQGVETQYF
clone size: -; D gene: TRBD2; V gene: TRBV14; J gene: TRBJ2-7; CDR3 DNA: TGTGCCAGCAGCCAATCATTTGGACTAGGCTCCGAGCAGTACTTC; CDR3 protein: CASSQSFGLGSEQYF
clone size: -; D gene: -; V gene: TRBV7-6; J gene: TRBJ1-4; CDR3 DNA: TGTGCCAGCAGCCTATGGAGCAGGGCAACTAATGAAAAACTGTTTTTT; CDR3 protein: CASSLWSRATNEKLFF
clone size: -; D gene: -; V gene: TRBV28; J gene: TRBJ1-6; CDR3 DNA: TGTGCCAGCAGTACCATAGGTGGGGGGGCTCCCCTCCACTTT; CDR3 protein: CASSTIGGGAPLHF
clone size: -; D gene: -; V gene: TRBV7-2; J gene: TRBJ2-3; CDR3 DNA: TGTGCCAGCAGCTTAGCCTGGAGAGATACGCAGTATTTT; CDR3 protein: CASSLAWRDTQYF
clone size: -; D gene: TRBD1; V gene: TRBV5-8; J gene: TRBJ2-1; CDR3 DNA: TGTGCCAGACTCCTCCAGGGGGAATACAATGAGCAGTTCTTC; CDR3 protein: CARLLQGEYNEQFF
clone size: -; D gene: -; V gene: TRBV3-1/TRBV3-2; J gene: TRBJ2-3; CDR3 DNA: TGTGCCAGCAGTCTTTATACAGATACGCAGTATTTT; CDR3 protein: CASSLYTDTQYF
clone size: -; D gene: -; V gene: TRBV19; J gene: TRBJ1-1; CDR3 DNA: TGTGCCAGTAGTATAGATCCTGGGGGAGGAACTGAAGCTTTCTTT; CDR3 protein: CASSIDPGGGTEAFF
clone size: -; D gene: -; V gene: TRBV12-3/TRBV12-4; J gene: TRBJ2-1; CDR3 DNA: TGTGCCAGCACCCAGCGTTGGAATGAGCAGTTCTTC; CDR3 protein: CASTQRWNEQFF